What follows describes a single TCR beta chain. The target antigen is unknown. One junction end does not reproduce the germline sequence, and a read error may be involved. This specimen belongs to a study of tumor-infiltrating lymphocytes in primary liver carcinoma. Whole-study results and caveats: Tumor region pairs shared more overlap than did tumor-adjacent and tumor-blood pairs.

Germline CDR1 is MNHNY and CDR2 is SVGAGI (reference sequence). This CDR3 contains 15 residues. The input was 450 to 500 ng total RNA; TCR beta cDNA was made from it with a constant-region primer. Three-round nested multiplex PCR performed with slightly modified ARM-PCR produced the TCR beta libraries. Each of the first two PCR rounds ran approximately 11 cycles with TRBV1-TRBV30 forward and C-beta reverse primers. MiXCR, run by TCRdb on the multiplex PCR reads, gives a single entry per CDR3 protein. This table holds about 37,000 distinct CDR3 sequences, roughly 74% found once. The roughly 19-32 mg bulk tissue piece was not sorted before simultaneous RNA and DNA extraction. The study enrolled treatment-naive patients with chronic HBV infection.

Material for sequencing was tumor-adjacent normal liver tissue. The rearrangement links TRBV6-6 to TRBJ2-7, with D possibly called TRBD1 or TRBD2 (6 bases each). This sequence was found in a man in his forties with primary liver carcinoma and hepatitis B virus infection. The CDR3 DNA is TGTACCAACAGTTACCCCGAAGGGGGAGGAGACGAGCAATACTTC. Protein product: CTNSYPEGGGDEQYF.